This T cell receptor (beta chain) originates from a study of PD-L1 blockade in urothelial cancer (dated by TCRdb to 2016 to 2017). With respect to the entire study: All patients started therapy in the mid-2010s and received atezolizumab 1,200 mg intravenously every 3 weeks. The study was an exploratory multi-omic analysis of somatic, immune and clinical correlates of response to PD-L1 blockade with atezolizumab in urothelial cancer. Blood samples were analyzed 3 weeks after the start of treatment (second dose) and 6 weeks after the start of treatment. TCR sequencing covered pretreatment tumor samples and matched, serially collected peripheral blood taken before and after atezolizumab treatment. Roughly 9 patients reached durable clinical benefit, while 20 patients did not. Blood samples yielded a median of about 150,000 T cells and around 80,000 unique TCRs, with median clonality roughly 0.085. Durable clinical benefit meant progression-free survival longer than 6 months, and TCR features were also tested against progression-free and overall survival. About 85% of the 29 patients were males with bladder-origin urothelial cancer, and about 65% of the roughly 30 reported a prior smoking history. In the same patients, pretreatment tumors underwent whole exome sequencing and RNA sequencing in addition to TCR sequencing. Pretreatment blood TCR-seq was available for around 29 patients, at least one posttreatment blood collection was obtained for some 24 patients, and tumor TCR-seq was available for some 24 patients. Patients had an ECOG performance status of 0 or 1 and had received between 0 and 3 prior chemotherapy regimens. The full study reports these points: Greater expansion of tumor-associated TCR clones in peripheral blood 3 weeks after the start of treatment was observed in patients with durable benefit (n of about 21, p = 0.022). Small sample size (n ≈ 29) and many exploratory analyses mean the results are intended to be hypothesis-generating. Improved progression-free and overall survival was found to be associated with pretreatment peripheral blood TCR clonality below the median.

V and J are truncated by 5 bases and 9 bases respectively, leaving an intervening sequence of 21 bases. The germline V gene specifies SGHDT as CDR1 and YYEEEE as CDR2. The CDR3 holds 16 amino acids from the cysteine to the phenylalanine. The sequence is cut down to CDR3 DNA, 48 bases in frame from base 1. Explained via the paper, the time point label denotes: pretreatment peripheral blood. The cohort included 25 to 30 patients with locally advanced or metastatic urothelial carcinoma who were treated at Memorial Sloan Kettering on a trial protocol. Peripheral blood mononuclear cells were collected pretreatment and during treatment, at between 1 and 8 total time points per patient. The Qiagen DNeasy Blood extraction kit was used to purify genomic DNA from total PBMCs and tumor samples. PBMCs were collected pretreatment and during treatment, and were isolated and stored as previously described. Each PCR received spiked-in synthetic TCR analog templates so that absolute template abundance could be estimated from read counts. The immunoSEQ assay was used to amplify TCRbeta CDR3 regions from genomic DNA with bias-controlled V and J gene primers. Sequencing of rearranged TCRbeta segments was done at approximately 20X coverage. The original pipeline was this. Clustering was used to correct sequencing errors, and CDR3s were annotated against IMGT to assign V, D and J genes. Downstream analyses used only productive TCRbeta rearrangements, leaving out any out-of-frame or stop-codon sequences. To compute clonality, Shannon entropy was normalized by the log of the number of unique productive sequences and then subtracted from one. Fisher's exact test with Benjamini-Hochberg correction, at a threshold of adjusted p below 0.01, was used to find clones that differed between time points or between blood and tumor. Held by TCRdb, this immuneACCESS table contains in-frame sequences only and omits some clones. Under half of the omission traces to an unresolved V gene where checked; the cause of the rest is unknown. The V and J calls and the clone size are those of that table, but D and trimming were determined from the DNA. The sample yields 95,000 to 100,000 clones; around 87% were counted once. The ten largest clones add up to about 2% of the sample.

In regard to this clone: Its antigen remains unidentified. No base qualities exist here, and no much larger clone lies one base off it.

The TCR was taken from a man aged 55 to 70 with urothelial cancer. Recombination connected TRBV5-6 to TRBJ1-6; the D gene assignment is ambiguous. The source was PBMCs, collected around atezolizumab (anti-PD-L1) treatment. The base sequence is TGTGCCAGCAGGCAACGACGCGGGAATTGGGGTTCACCCCTCCACTTT. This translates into CASRQRRGNWGSPLHF.